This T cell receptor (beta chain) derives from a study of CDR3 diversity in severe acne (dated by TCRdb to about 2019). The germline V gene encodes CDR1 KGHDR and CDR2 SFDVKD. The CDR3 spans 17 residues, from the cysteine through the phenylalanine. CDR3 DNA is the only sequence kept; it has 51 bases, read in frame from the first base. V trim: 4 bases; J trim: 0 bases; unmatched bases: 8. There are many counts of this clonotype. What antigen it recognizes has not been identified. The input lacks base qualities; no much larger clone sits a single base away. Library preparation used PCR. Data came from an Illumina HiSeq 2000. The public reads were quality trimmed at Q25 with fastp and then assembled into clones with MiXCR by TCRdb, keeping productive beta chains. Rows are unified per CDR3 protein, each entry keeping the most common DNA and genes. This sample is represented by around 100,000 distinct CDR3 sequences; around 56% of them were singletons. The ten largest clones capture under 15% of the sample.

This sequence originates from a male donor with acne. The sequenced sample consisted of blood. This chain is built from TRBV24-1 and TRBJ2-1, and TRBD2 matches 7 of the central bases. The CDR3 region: CATSDPSTSDSYNEQFF. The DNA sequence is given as TGTGCCACCAGTGACCCATCAACTAGCGACTCCTACAATGAGCAGTTCTTC.